This T cell receptor (beta chain) was captured by sequencing in a study of glioma-infiltrating T cells. This clonotype was detected many times. Amplification of TCR alpha and beta CDR3 regions from RNA used iRepertoire nested multiplex PCR. TCRdb re-analysed the multiplex PCR reads in MiXCR, keeping a single row per CDR3 protein. The sample includes roughly 120,000 distinct CDR3 sequences, less than 30% of them seen just once. The source is a human donor with low-grade glioma or glioblastoma, undergoing nonglioma brain surgery, or in good health (not recorded which). The sequencing input was glioma tissue, nonneoplastic brain tissue, or PBMCs (not recorded which).

DNA of the CDR3: TGTGCCAGCGCAACCGGGTTCCCCCCCACCGGGGAGCTGTTTTTT. Translating it yields CASATGFPPTGELFF. The chain carries TRBV27 and TRBJ2-2; D unclear. With 8 bases removed from V and 4 bases from J, the gap between germline ends came to 17 bases. The CDR3 covers 15 residues. Looked up from germline, CDR1 is MNHEY and CDR2 is SMNVEV (reference sequence).